The 8 T cell receptor beta chains below come from one sample, sequenced in a study of blood T cell repertoires in COVID-19. Sequenced by immunoSEQ multiplex PCR; TCRdb stores in-frame clones only, minus some. In the table there are tens of thousands of clones, around 83% of which are singletons. The specimen was peripheral blood. These receptors originate from a man aged 65-85 years with acute or convalescent COVID-19.

CDR3 sequence reads: CASSNLAGGNNEQFF. CDR3 nucleotides: TGTGCCAGCAGCAATCTAGCGGGAGGGAACAATGAGCAGTTCTTC. The chain combines TRBV11-2 with TRBJ2-1; TRBD2 aligns across 12 bases. With V trimmed by 5 bases and J by 5 bases, 4 bases remained unmatched. Germline lookup yields CDR1 SGHAT and CDR2 FQNNGV. The CDR3 runs 15 residues.

This clone appeared a single time. The chain is built from TRBV27 and TRBJ1-5, with D hard to call. V lost 11 bases, J lost 7 bases, and 15 bases lay in between. The CDR3 length is 12 residues. Germline V gives CDR1 MNHEY, CDR2 SMNVEV (reference sequence). The CDR3 nucleotides are TGTGCCTTCTCCCTGCCGCGCCAGCCCCAGCATTTT. Translation: CAFSLPRQPQHF.

The V and J genes are TRBV5-4 and TRBJ1-1; 8 bases line up with TRBD1. J was trimmed by 3 bases and V by 4 bases; bases with no gene match: 5. Germline V lookup: CDR1 SGHNT, CDR2 YYREEE (reference sequence). The CDR3 loop spans 14 amino acids. CDR3 region: CASSPDRVDTEAFF. The CDR3 nucleotides read TGTGCCAGCAGCCCGGACAGGGTAGACACTGAAGCTTTCTTT.

The V and J genes are TRBV18 and TRBJ1-1; D may be TRBD1 (6 bases). The germline CDR1 and CDR2 sequences are KGHSH and LQKENI. The length of the CDR3 is 15 residues. Trimming took 0 bases from V and 3 from J, leaving 11 bases between them. CDR3 residues: CASSPPTGQDTEAFF. The CDR3, as DNA: TGTGCCAGCTCACCACCAACAGGGCAGGACACTGAAGCTTTCTTT.

The chain is built from TRBV28 and TRBJ2-3, with D perhaps matching TRBD2 (5 bases). V lost 6 bases and J lost 6, with 19 bases in between. The CDR3 consists of 15 residues. In germline, CDR1 is MDHEN, CDR2 SYDVKM. The CDR3 DNA is TGTGCCAGCAGCCGCCCTGTTTCTACGGGGGATACGCAGTATTTT. Translated, it gives CASSRPVSTGDTQYF.

The chain couples TRBV6-5 to TRBJ1-2; the match to TRBD1 covers 8 bases. The length of the CDR3 is 14 residues. V trimming: 6 bases; J trimming: 4 bases; junction bases outside the gene matches: 7. The germline V gene encodes CDR1 MNHEY and CDR2 SVGAGI. The CDR3 sequence: CASRSSGGSYGYTF. The DNA of the CDR3 is TGTGCCAGCAGGTCGTCAGGGGGCAGCTATGGCTACACCTTC.

The chain carries TRBV19 and TRBJ2-1, with D tentatively TRBD2 (9 bases). The CDR3 runs 15 residues. Deletions cut 7 bases from V and 12 bases from J, with 25 bases between. Germline V gives CDR1 LNHDA, CDR2 SQIVND (reference sequence). The DNA for the CDR3 is TGTGCCAGTAAGGCCGGGACAGGAATTAGCGGGAGGCAGTTCTTC. Amino acids: CASKAGTGISGRQFF.

The CDR3 loop reads CASSGAGFPTDTQYF. In DNA form, the CDR3 reads TGTGCCAGCAGCGGGGCCGGGTTCCCCACAGATACGCAGTATTTT. V usage is TRBV7-3 and J usage is TRBJ2-3; TRBD1 is a possible D gene (5 bases). V was pared by 5 bases and J by 2 bases, with 14 bases between. The CDR3 runs to 15 residues. Per the germline V gene, CDR1 is SGHTA and CDR2 is FQGTGA.